This T cell receptor (beta chain) was captured in a study of blood T cell repertoires in COVID-19. Turning to the study itself: Italy, Spain and the United States were the sources of the convalescent and acute COVID-19 samples. T cells, B-cell-depleted T cells, or PBMCs supplied cDNA or gDNA.

In the authors' methods: Reference gene primer amplification gave estimated nucleated cell counts. Profiling relied on immunoSEQ multiplex PCR, and the TCRdb table lists in-frame clones only, not all of them. V and J calls and clone size are copied from that table; D and trimming were computed from the DNA. The profile shows approximately 240,000 clones, approximately 83% of them singletons. The CDR3 contains 16 residues. Trimming pared 2 bases from V and 3 bases from J, leaving 15 bases between. CDR1 is SGHDT and CDR2 is YYEEEE in the germline V gene. Material for sequencing was peripheral blood. The V and J genes are TRBV5-6 and TRBJ2-1, with unresolved D. This TCR was recovered from a woman between 25 and 40 years old with COVID-19, enrolled during active disease. The CDR3 bases are TGTGCCAGCAGCTTCGCGACTGCCATAAGCTACAATGAGCAGTTCTTC. It translates to CASSFATAISYNEQFF.